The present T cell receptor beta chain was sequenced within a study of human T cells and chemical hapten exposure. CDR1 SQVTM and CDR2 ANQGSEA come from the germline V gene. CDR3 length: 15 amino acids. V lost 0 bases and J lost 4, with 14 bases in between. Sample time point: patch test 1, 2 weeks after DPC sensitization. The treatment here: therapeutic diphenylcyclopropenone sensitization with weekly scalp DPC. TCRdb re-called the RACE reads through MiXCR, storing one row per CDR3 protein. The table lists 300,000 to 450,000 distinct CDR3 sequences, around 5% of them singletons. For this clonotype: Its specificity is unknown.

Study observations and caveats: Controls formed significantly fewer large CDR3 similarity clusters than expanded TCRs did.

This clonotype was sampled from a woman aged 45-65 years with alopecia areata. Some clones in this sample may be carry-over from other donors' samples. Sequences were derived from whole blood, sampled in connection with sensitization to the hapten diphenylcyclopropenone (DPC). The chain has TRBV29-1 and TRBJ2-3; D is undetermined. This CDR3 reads CSVEENLGPADTQYF. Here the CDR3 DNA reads TGCAGCGTTGAAGAAAATCTAGGGCCCGCAGATACGCAGTATTTT.